The T cell receptor beta chain described here comes from a study of glioma-infiltrating T cells. TCR alpha and beta CDR3 regions were amplified from RNA using iRepertoire nested multiplex PCR. One-step reverse transcription and amplification started from approximately 100-400 ng of tissue mRNA or PBMC total RNA. TCRdb independently ran MiXCR on the multiplex PCR reads; one entry per CDR3 protein. This table holds roughly 120,000 distinct CDR3 sequences, roughly 24% found once. The V gene lost 9 bases and the J gene lost 4 bases, with 18 bases spanning the gap. Germline loops: CDR1 MDHEN, CDR2 SYDVKM. The CDR3 totals 14 residues. This clonotype has at least ten counts. Its specificity is not known. Study findings and constraints: Gliomas, especially low-grade, showed above-expected tissue-blood divergence; non-neoplastic patients showed below. Tissue and blood shared very few CDR3 sequences.

The sample was glioma tissue, nonneoplastic brain tissue, or PBMCs (not recorded which). This clonotype originated in a human donor with low-grade glioma or glioblastoma, undergoing nonglioma brain surgery, or in good health (not recorded which). The V gene is TRBV28, the J gene TRBJ1-2; possible D gene TRBD1, 6 bases. CDR3 bases: TGTGCCAGTAGCTTATTAGGGGGAGCCTATGGCTACACCTTC. It codes for CASSLLGGAYGYTF.